These T cell receptor beta chains were read from a single sample in a study of cytomegalovirus exposure and HLA in healthy donors. Assay used: immunoSEQ multiplex PCR; TCRdb lists only in-frame clones, some missing. This sample carries some 130,000 clones, around three quarters of them seen once, and the ten largest clones take 3% to 3.5%. The specimen was PBMCs. The receptors stem from a male donor in good health and CMV-seronegative. Both conserved end residues are part of each CDR3. D genes are given only for firm matches. The size of a clone is reported for some rows only, either as once, few or many, or as a class for expanded clones.

CDR3nt	CDR3aa	abundance	len	v_gene	j_gene	d_gene
TGTTCCAGCAGCTTAGTAGTGGGGCTGGCCACTGAAGCTTTCTTT	CSSSLVVGLATEAFF	few	15	TRBV7-9	TRBJ1-1	-
TGCGCCAGCAGCCAAGATCCGAGCACAGATACGCAGTATTTT	CASSQDPSTDTQYF	-	14	TRBV4-3	TRBJ2-3	-
TGTGCCAGCAGTACTACCGGGACAGGGGGCAATCAGCCCCAGCATTTT	CASSTTGTGGNQPQHF	-	16	TRBV6-6	TRBJ1-5	TRBD1
TGTGCCTTGGGCGCCCGGAATTCACCCCTCCACTTT	CALGARNSPLHF	-	12	TRBV30	TRBJ1-6	-
TGTGCCAGCAGTTTTGGGCGGGGGTACACCGGGGAGCTGTTTTTT	CASSFGRGYTGELFF	few	15	TRBV28	TRBJ2-2	TRBD2
TGTGCCAGCAGCCAACAGACAGGGGGCGAAAAACTGTTTTTT	CASSQQTGGEKLFF	-	14	TRBV7-2	TRBJ1-4	TRBD1
TGTGCCAGCAGCGACGCGGGACTAGCGGCAAGACGCACAGATACGCAGTATTTT	CASSDAGLAARRTDTQYF	-	18	TRBV7-2	TRBJ2-3	TRBD2
TGTGCCAGCTCACCAAAAGTAGGGGCCGGATCACCCCTCCACTTT	CASSPKVGAGSPLHF	-	15	TRBV18	TRBJ1-6	-
TGTGCCAGCAGTTACTCGATCAGGGGAGGCACAGATACGCAGTATTTT	CASSYSIRGGTDTQYF	-	16	TRBV6-5	TRBJ2-3	-
TGTGCCAGCTCACCAATAGGACAGGCCTATACTCATAGCAATCAGCCCCAGCATTTT	CASSPIGQAYTHSNQPQHF	-	19	TRBV18	TRBJ1-5	TRBD1
TGTGCCAGCAGGACACCCGGGACAGGGAATTCACCCCTCCACTTT	CASRTPGTGNSPLHF	-	15	TRBV28	TRBJ1-6	TRBD1
TGTGCCAGCAGCGTAGGGGCGGGTAGCTCCTACGAGCAGTACTTC	CASSVGAGSSYEQYF	-	15	TRBV9	TRBJ2-7	-
TGTGCCAGCAGCTCACTACAGGGGGCGCGTCACTACGAGCAGTACTTC	CASSSLQGARHYEQYF	-	16	TRBV11-2	TRBJ2-7	TRBD1
TGTGCCAGCAGTTCCCCGTGGACTAGCGGGACTACGCAGTATTTT	CASSSPWTSGTTQYF	-	15	TRBV6-6	TRBJ2-3	TRBD2
TGTGCCAGCAGCTTGGGGCAGGGTGTGAACACCATATATTTT	CASSLGQGVNTIYF	-	14	TRBV5-6	TRBJ1-3	-
TGTGCTAGCAGCCCTCAAGCGGGGTGGACTGAAGCTTTCTTT	CASSPQAGWTEAFF	-	14	TRBV7-9	TRBJ1-1	-
TGCGCCAGCAGCCAAGTAGTAGCTAATGAAAAACTGTTTTTT	CASSQVVANEKLFF	-	14	TRBV4-1	TRBJ1-4	-
TGTGCCAGCAGCTTATTGAGGGGGCATAAGGGTTTCTTT	CASSLLRGHKGFF	once	13	TRBV7-2	TRBJ1-1	TRBD1
TGTGCCAGCAGCGCCACGACAGGGACTCCCTACGAGCAGTACTTC	CASSATTGTPYEQYF	-	15	TRBV7-8	TRBJ2-7	-
TGTGCCAGCAGTTTAGGGGGACTGGGCCCTGGGGCCAACGGCCTGACTTTC	CASSLGGLGPGANGLTF	-	17	TRBV28	TRBJ2-6	-
TGTGCCAGCAGCCCGAGGGGGATCGGATTAGAAGCTTTCTTT	CASSPRGIGLEAFF	few	14	TRBV9	TRBJ1-1	-
TGCGCCAGCCTTAGCGGGGGGGCCCGCGGCACAGATACGCAGTATTTT	CASLSGGARGTDTQYF	once	16	TRBV10-2	TRBJ2-3	TRBD2
TGTGCCAGCAGTTTTGACAGTCAAGAGACCCAGTACTTC	CASSFDSQETQYF	-	13	TRBV27	TRBJ2-5	-
TGTGCCAGCAGTCTGGACAGGGGGTTAAGGGCTGGAAACACCATATATTTT	CASSLDRGLRAGNTIYF	few	17	TRBV28	TRBJ1-3	TRBD1
TGTGCCAGTAGTATAGATGAGGGATTCTCTGGGGCCAACGTCCTGACTTTC	CASSIDEGFSGANVLTF	-	17	TRBV19	TRBJ2-6	-
TGTGCCAGCAGTGAAGCGGCAGGGGCGGCTGAAGCTTTCTTT	CASSEAAGAAEAFF	-	14	TRBV2	TRBJ1-1	-
TGTGCCAGCAGCTCCCCCGGGACTAGCTTTAATGAGCAGTTCTTC	CASSSPGTSFNEQFF	-	15	TRBV7-9	TRBJ2-1	TRBD2
TGCGCCAGCAATTCGAACAGGCTCAAAACGTCGCATGGCTACACCTTC	CASNSNRLKTSHGYTF	once	16	TRBV10-1	TRBJ1-2	-
TGTGCCAGCCGACTAGCGGGGCTTTACAATGAGCAGTTCTTC	CASRLAGLYNEQFF	-	14	TRBV7-9	TRBJ2-1	TRBD2
TGTGCCAGCAGCAGGGACAGGGCTAATTCACCCCTCCACTTT	CASSRDRANSPLHF	-	14	TRBV6-6	TRBJ1-6	TRBD1
TGTGCCTGGCTCCCCCCGGGGGGCCCTAACTATGGCTACACCTTC	CAWLPPGGPNYGYTF	-	15	TRBV30	TRBJ1-2	-
TGTGCCTGGAGTCCTCCAGTCCTCTCCTATAATTCACCCCTCCACTTT	CAWSPPVLSYNSPLHF	once	16	TRBV30	TRBJ1-6	-
TGTGCCAGCAGTGACTCGAGGGATACCGCCCAGCATTTT	CASSDSRDTAQHF	-	13	TRBV6-4	TRBJ1-5	-
TGCGCCAGCAGCTTGGAAGGGGGCGCGTGGACCGGGGAGCTGTTTTTT	CASSLEGGAWTGELFF	once	16	TRBV5-1	TRBJ2-2	TRBD1
TGTGCCAGCTCACTTTTAAGCGTATCAGGGACGAACACCGGGGAGCTGTTTTTT	CASSLLSVSGTNTGELFF	-	18	TRBV18	TRBJ2-2	-
TGTGCCAGCAGCTTCGGGACAGGGAACCAGCCCCAGCATTTT	CASSFGTGNQPQHF	-	14	TRBV5-5	TRBJ1-5	TRBD1
TGTGCCAGCTCACCACCGGGTCGGGATGGGGCCCAGTACTTC	CASSPPGRDGAQYF	-	14	TRBV18	TRBJ2-5	-
TGTGCCAGCAGCCCGGGAGAGGGGTTCAATCAGCCCCAGCATTTT	CASSPGEGFNQPQHF	-	15	TRBV7-6	TRBJ1-5	-
TGTGCCAGCAGCCAAAGGGACTGGAAAGAGACCCAGTACTTC	CASSQRDWKETQYF	few	14	TRBV7-8	TRBJ2-5	-
TGTGCCAGCCGTCGGGACAATCTTTCACCCCTCCACTTT	CASRRDNLSPLHF	-	13	TRBV27	TRBJ1-6	-
TGTGCCAGCGCGTACAGGGGGCTTGATGCTTTCTTT	CASAYRGLDAFF	-	12	TRBV10-3	TRBJ1-1	TRBD1
TGTGCCAGCAGCCTATTGACAGGGGGCGCGGAAGGCTACACCTTC	CASSLLTGGAEGYTF	-	15	TRBV7-2	TRBJ1-2	TRBD1
TGTGCCAGCAGCTTAGGGGAGTATGGCTACACCTTC	CASSLGEYGYTF	-	12	TRBV7-9	TRBJ1-2	-
TGTGCCAGCAGCTTGACTTCTCTGAGCAATCAGCCCCAGCATTTT	CASSLTSLSNQPQHF	-	15	TRBV5-5	TRBJ1-5	-
TGTGCCTGGAGGTGGGGACAGGGCAACGGCTACACCTTC	CAWRWGQGNGYTF	once	13	TRBV30	TRBJ1-2	TRBD1
TGTGCCAGCATGGGAGTTTATAATTCACCCCTCCACTTT	CASMGVYNSPLHF	-	13	TRBV28	TRBJ1-6	-
TGTGCCAGCAGCCGGGGGACTAGCGGGAGAAACAATGAGCAGTTCTTC	CASSRGTSGRNNEQFF	-	16	TRBV5-4	TRBJ2-1	TRBD2
TGTGCCAGCAGCTTTTTTGGAACAGACGGTTCCCTCTACAATGAGCAGTTCTTC	CASSFFGTDGSLYNEQFF	-	18	TRBV5-6	TRBJ2-1	-
TGTGCCAGCAGCTCCATACAGGGGTCCTATGGCTACACCTTC	CASSSIQGSYGYTF	-	14	TRBV11-2	TRBJ1-2	TRBD1
TGTGCCAGCAGCTTAGCCTCAGGGATTGGTCTGAACACTGAAGCTTTCTTT	CASSLASGIGLNTEAFF	few	17	TRBV11-2	TRBJ1-1	-
TGTGCCAGCAGCTTCGGGACAGGGTTTGATGAGCAGTTCTTC	CASSFGTGFDEQFF	-	14	TRBV7-2	TRBJ2-1	TRBD1
TGTGCCAGCTCACCACGGGCCGATGAAAAACTGTTTTTT	CASSPRADEKLFF	-	13	TRBV18	TRBJ1-4	-
TGTGCCAGCAGCCCCCCCAGCGGGGTTAGCACAGATACGCAGTATTTT	CASSPPSGVSTDTQYF	few	16	TRBV11-2	TRBJ2-3	TRBD2
TGTGCCAGCAGTCCTCTAGTTGGGCCCCAGCATTTT	CASSPLVGPQHF	-	12	TRBV27	TRBJ1-5	-
TGTGCCAGCAGTTTATGGGCAGGGAGGACCGGGGAGCTGTTTTTT	CASSLWAGRTGELFF	few	15	TRBV28	TRBJ2-2	-